The 17 T cell receptor beta chains presented below share a single source sample, sequenced in a study of OX40 agonist ivuxolimab in advanced cancers. The table came from immunoSEQ multiplex PCR; TCRdb's copy has only in-frame clones and leaves some out. This table holds about 80,000 clones, approximately 95% found once. The sample here was CD4+ or CD8+ T cells sorted from blood, taken in a trial of the OX40 agonist ivuxolimab. The receptors originated from an adult with an advanced solid tumor such as melanoma, head and neck, liver or kidney cancer.

The chain couples TRBV11-3 to TRBJ2-2; 7 nucleotides agree with TRBD2. Trimming took 5 bases from V and 4 from J; bases not matched to a gene: 4. CDR3 length: 14 amino acids. The germline gives CDR1 SGHNT, CDR2 YENEEA. The CDR3 DNA follows: TGTGCCAGCAGCCCGGGGGGAGGCACCGGGGAGCTGTTTTTT. It is translated as CASSPGGGTGELFF. Variable domain in full (rest from reference TRBV11-3 and TRBJ2-2): EAGVVQSPRYKIIEKKQPVAFWCNPISGHNTLYWYLQNLGQGPELLIRYENEEAVDDSQLPKDRFSAERLKGVDSTLKIQPAELGDSAVYLCASSPGGGTGELFFGEGSRLTVL.

The chain links TRBV5-5 to TRBJ2-3, with 7 bases lining up with TRBD1. The CDR3 has 16 amino acids. Losses at the gene ends were 4 bases for V and 0 bases for J; bases not matched to a gene: 8. Germline V gene lookup returns CDR1 SGHKS and CDR2 YYEKEE (reference sequence). CDR3 sequence: CASSHPGGVSTDTQYF. The CDR3 coding sequence is TGTGCCAGCAGCCACCCAGGGGGAGTAAGCACAGATACGCAGTATTTT.

The CDR3 nucleotides are TGTGCCTGGACGGTCGGGAGCTTCTACGAGCAGTACTTC. Translation: CAWTVGSFYEQYF. The J gene is TRBJ2-7, the V gene TRBV30, with a possible D match to TRBD2 (6 bases). V lost 4 bases and J 3 bases, leaving 13 bases between the germline ends. This CDR3 has 13 amino acids. The V gene's germline CDR1 is GTSNPN and CDR2 SVGIG (reference sequence).

The rearrangement joins TRBV7-9 to TRBJ1-1; 7 bases agree with TRBD1. The CDR3 has 17 amino acids. Germline lookup yields CDR1 SEHNR and CDR2 FQNEAQ (reference sequence). V lost 5 bases to trimming and J lost 4 bases; unmatched junction nucleotides: 16. The CDR3, as DNA: TGTGCCAGCAGCCCTAACGTTGTTCGACAGGGAGGCACTGAAGCTTTCTTT. Its translation is CASSPNVVRQGGTEAFF.

The chain carries TRBV28 and TRBJ2-7; 12 bases are a match to TRBD2. The CDR3 runs 19 residues. Germline CDR1 and CDR2: MDHEN and SYDVKM. J gave up 0 bases and V 6 bases, and 15 bases lay outside the gene matches. CDR3 DNA: TGTGCCAGCAGCTCCCTCCTGTGGACTAGCGGGATGAACTCCTACGAGCAGTACTTC. Its translation is CASSSLLWTSGMNSYEQYF.

This clone is categorized as medium-sized. The genes are TRBV18 and TRBJ1-1; 10 bases align to TRBD1. The CDR3 has 15 residues. Germline loops: CDR1 KGHSH, CDR2 LQKENI. J lost 7 bases, V lost 2 bases, and 7 bases had no gene match. The CDR3 is CASSPSGGTGDEAFF. The CDR3 DNA reads as TGTGCCAGCTCACCATCCGGCGGGACAGGGGATGAAGCTTTCTTT.

The chain carries TRBV7-6 and TRBJ2-7; the D call may be TRBD1 or TRBD2 (5 bases each). This CDR3 is 22 amino acids long. CDR1 is SGHVS, CDR2 FNYEAQ, per germline. Trimming removed 5 bases at V and 0 bases at J, with 35 bases between. The CDR3 region has the DNA TGTGCCAGCAGCCCCAGACGGGGACCTCCGGAACTAGTTCTAGAAAGCTCCTACGAGCAGTACTTC. This encodes CASSPRRGPPELVLESSYEQYF.

This clone was picked up one time. V usage is TRBV9 and J usage is TRBJ2-3; tentative D call: TRBD1 (6 bases). Germline V CDR1 and CDR2: SGDLS, YYNGEE. V shed 0 bases and J shed 0 bases, with 14 bases lying between them. The CDR3 has 17 residues. CDR3 bases: TGTGCCAGCAGCGTAGTTCATGGGCAGGGGAGCACAGATACGCAGTATTTT. Its protein product is CASSVVHGQGSTDTQYF.

The V and J genes are TRBV7-2 and TRBJ2-5; possible D gene TRBD1, 6 bases. This CDR3 spans 17 amino acids. Germline CDR1 is SGHTA and CDR2 is FQGNSA. V lost 0 bases and J lost 1, with 15 bases in between. Here the CDR3 DNA reads TGTGCCAGCAGCTTAGCATTTGATGGGGGCTTCCAAGAGACCCAGTACTTC. It yields the protein CASSLAFDGGFQETQYF.

V is TRBV28 and J is TRBJ2-3; D might be TRBD1 (5 bases). Trimming cost V 5 bases and J 3 bases, with 12 bases left between them. CDR1 MDHEN and CDR2 SYDVKM come from the germline V gene. The CDR3 runs to 14 residues. Written as DNA, the CDR3 is TGTGCCAGCAGTCCCGCAGGGCAAACAGATACGCAGTATTTT. It is translated as CASSPAGQTDTQYF.

The CDR3 sequence: CASSPGGSRILDTQYF. As DNA, the CDR3 is TGTGCCAGCAGCCCCGGGGGTAGCCGGATTCTAGATACGCAGTATTTT. This sequence joins TRBV7-2 and TRBJ2-3; tentatively, D is TRBD2 (6 bases). Trimming pared 5 bases from V and 5 bases from J, leaving 20 bases between. CDR1 and CDR2 from the germline V gene are SGHTA and FQGNSA. This CDR3 has 16 amino acids.

The chain couples TRBV4-2 to TRBJ1-1, with TRBD1 as a possible D gene (5 bases). This CDR3 region has 14 residues. V lost 2 bases, J lost 6 bases, and 13 bases lay in between. CDR1 is LGHNA, CDR2 YNFKEQ, per germline. The CDR3 spells CASSQPGVGSEAFF. The CDR3 bases are TGTGCCAGCAGCCAACCGGGGGTCGGCTCTGAAGCTTTCTTT.

This chain uses TRBV7-9 with TRBJ2-3; D is undetermined. V shed 4 bases and J shed 8 bases, with 10 bases lying between them. Germline V lookup: CDR1 SEHNR, CDR2 FQNEAQ (reference sequence). This CDR3 comprises 12 residues. The CDR3 reads CASSSDAVTQYF. In DNA, the CDR3 is TGTGCCAGCAGCTCAGATGCAGTTACGCAGTATTTT.

This chain connects TRBV5-6 to TRBJ2-2; D remains unclear. The germline V gene encodes CDR1 SGHDT and CDR2 YYEEEE. Between the trimmed V and J ends, which lost 3 bases and 0 bases, there was a span of 12 bases. The CDR3 contains 16 residues. CDR3 nucleotide sequence: TGTGCCAGCAGCTCCATTAATCGCGCGAACACCGGGGAGCTGTTTTTT. Residues: CASSSINRANTGELFF.

The table lists this clone with a count of one. An end of the junction differs from the germline gene, which may be a read error. The V and J genes are TRBV27 and TRBJ1-5; D not certain. The germline V gene has CDR1 MNHEY and CDR2 SMNVEV (reference sequence). The length of the CDR3 is 14 residues. CDR3 DNA: TGTGCCACCAGTGACGGATATAGCAATCAGCCCCAGCATTTT. This gives the protein CATSDGYSNQPQHF.

J is TRBJ1-1 and V is TRBV9, with 11 positions matching TRBD1. The CDR3 is 16 residues long. The V and J ends lost 0 bases and 2 bases, in that order; junction bases with no gene match: 3. Germline CDR1 SGDLS, CDR2 YYNGEE. The CDR3 here is CASSVEGQGDNTEAFF. The CDR3 DNA sequence: TGTGCCAGCAGCGTAGAGGGACAGGGGGACAACACTGAAGCTTTCTTT.

This chain connects TRBV30 to TRBJ2-7, with D perhaps assigned TRBD1 or TRBD2 (5 bases each). Trimming pared 6 bases from V and 6 bases from J, leaving 24 bases between. Germline-derived CDR1 and CDR2 are GTSNPN and SVGIG (reference sequence). This CDR3 has 15 residues. CDR3 in amino acids: CACGEVEGGGFEQYF. The CDR3 bases are TGTGCCTGTGGAGAGGTGGAAGGTGGGGGTTTCGAGCAGTACTTC.